Detailed here is one T cell receptor beta chain. The PCR ran on 60 Vbeta and 13 Jbeta primers. TCRdb's copy holds only in-frame clones and misses some; the assay was immunoSEQ multiplex PCR. This table has under 200,000 clones, roughly 12% appearing once. This entry is derived from a study of cytomegalovirus exposure and HLA in healthy donors. This receptor was obtained from a man in his fifties in good health and CMV-seropositive. Specimen: PBMCs.

The CDR3 spells CASSPPGQPTPGNYGYTF. The CDR3 region has the DNA TGTGCCAGCAGCCCACCCGGACAGCCAACTCCGGGGAACTATGGCTACACCTTC. The genes are TRBV5-6 and TRBJ1-2; weak D call: TRBD1 (6 bases). The germline V and J ends were trimmed by 4 bases and 2 bases, with 24 bases remaining between them. This CDR3 is 18 amino acids long. In germline, CDR1 is SGHDT, CDR2 YYEEEE.